The 14 T cell receptor beta chains listed next were all sequenced from one sample in a study of T cells of healthy individuals. MiXCR, applied by TCRdb to the 5' RACE reads, yields one record per CDR3 protein. The table has nearly 100,000 distinct CDR3 sequences, approximately 15% seen once; the top ten hold 6% to 8%. These receptors all stem from a human donor in good health.

The genes are TRBV10-3 and TRBJ2-2; TRBD2 agrees at 11 bases. The V and J ends lost 3 bases and 2 bases, in that order; junction bases with no gene match: 5. From germline, CDR1 is ENHRY and CDR2 SYGVKD. The CDR3 loop spans 17 amino acids. CDR3 sequence reads: CAISDNSGRGNTGELFF. As DNA, the CDR3 is TGTGCCATCAGTGATAATAGCGGGAGGGGAAACACCGGGGAGCTGTTTTTT.

The CDR3 loop reads CSFGTEGGGPQHF. CDR3 coding DNA: TGCAGTTTTGGGACCGAAGGCGGGGGGCCCCAGCATTTT. The chain is built from TRBV20-1 and TRBJ1-5, with a weak D call TRBD1 (5 bases). Germline CDR1 and CDR2: DFQATT and SNEGSKA (reference sequence). V lost 8 bases and J lost 9, with 20 bases in between. The length of the CDR3 is 13 residues.

The chain employs TRBV7-3 and TRBJ2-1, with D maybe TRBD2 (6 bases). With 2 bases removed from V and 6 bases from J, the gap between germline ends came to 8 bases. The CDR3 consists of 13 residues. Germline V gene lookup returns CDR1 SGHTA and CDR2 FQGTGA. CDR3 sequence reads: CASSLPTSNEQFF. The CDR3 DNA sequence: TGTGCCAGCAGCTTACCGACTAGCAATGAGCAGTTCTTC. Supplemented by reference TRBV7-3 and TRBJ2-1, the full variable domain reads GAGVSQTPSNKVTEKGKYVELRCDPISGHTALYWYRQSLGQGPEFLIYFQGTGAADDSGLPNDRFFAVRPEGSVSTLKIQRTERGDSAVYLCASSLPTSNEQFFGPGTRLTVL.

This clonotype was picked up many times. The gene calls are TRBV28 and TRBJ2-1; possibly TRBD2 for D (6 bases). V was clipped by 11 bases and J by 10 bases, with 15 bases between them. Germline CDR1 is MDHEN and CDR2 is SYDVKM. This CDR3 contains 11 residues. In nucleotides, the CDR3 is TGTGCCGTCCGCCGGGACTTCGAGCAGTTCTTC. Its translation is CAVRRDFEQFF.

A few counts support this clonotype. The chain is built from TRBV20-1 and TRBJ1-1; D not resolved. Between the trimmed V and J ends, which lost 6 bases and 3 bases, there was a span of 14 bases. CDR1 and CDR2 from the germline V gene are DFQATT and SNEGSKA (reference sequence). This CDR3 contains 13 residues. As DNA, the CDR3 is TGCAGTGCCGTCGGAGGTTCTTACACTGAAGCTTTCTTT. This sequence encodes CSAVGGSYTEAFF.

The chain has TRBV6-5 and TRBJ1-2, with unresolved D. The CDR3 has 14 amino acids. Trimming cost V 4 bases and J 1 base, with 10 bases left between them. The germline V gene encodes CDR1 MNHEY and CDR2 SVGAGI. This CDR3 is CASSSLTLNYGYTF. As DNA, the CDR3 is TGTGCCAGCAGTTCCCTGACGCTTAACTATGGCTACACCTTC.

The chain joins TRBV10-3 to TRBJ1-6; D remains unclear. This CDR3 spans 13 amino acids. From germline, CDR1 is ENHRY and CDR2 SYGVKD. The V and J ends lost 7 bases and 12 bases respectively, with 16 bases between them. The CDR3 region has the DNA TGTGCCATCACCAAGGAGAGGGAGGAACCCCTCCACTTT. Protein: CAITKEREEPLHF.

This clonotype came up once. V is TRBV2 and J is TRBJ1-5; the D gene is possibly TRBD1 (5 bases). Trimming took off 6 bases at V and 6 bases at J, with 12 bases between the two ends. The length of the CDR3 is 13 residues. Germline CDR1 is SNHLY and CDR2 is FYNNEI. This CDR3 is CASRRDGGQPQHF. Here the CDR3 DNA reads TGTGCCAGCAGGAGAGACGGGGGTCAGCCCCAGCATTTT.

The chain is built from TRBV25-1 and TRBJ1-1; D is uncertain. Per germline, CDR1 MGHDK and CDR2 SYGVNS. Trimming removed 1 base at V and 11 bases at J, with 11 bases between. This CDR3 is 12 amino acids long. This chain's CDR3 is CASSEFQSPAFF. The CDR3 nucleotides read TGTGCCAGCAGTGAATTTCAGTCTCCGGCTTTCTTT.

In its sample, this clonotype was seen many times. This chain connects TRBV7-2 to TRBJ2-4; 8 bases map to TRBD2. CDR1 SGHTA and CDR2 FQGNSA come from the germline V gene. There are 18 residues in the CDR3. The ends lost 2 bases at V and 0 bases at J; junction bases unmatched: 9. CDR3 residues: CASSLNPSGPLAKNIQYF. The CDR3 nucleotides read TGTGCCAGCAGCTTAAATCCTAGCGGGCCATTAGCCAAAAACATTCAGTACTTC.

The V gene is TRBV20-1, the J gene TRBJ2-2; TRBD2 matches 8 bases. In germline, CDR1 is DFQATT, CDR2 SNEGSKA (reference sequence). CDR3 length: 16 amino acids. V lost 3 bases and J lost 1; bases outside the gene matches: 7. The CDR3 here is CSASDSSGQNTGELFF. The CDR3 DNA is TGCAGTGCTAGTGATTCTAGCGGGCAGAACACCGGGGAGCTGTTTTTT.

This clonotype occurred many times. The chain combines TRBV18 with TRBJ1-1; D call uncertain. CDR3 size: 13 residues. Trimming removed 4 bases from V and 5 bases from J, with 11 bases in between. Germline values: CDR1 KGHSH, CDR2 LQKENI. In nucleotides, the CDR3 is TGTGCCAGCTCACGTCAATTAGGGACTGAAGCTTTCTTT. The encoded protein is CASSRQLGTEAFF.

This clonotype was recorded at least ten times. V is TRBV2 and J is TRBJ2-7; D call uncertain. This CDR3 contains 15 residues. Germline values: CDR1 SNHLY, CDR2 FYNNEI. With 6 bases removed from V and 2 bases from J, the gap between germline ends came to 17 bases. The CDR3 spells CASSLRHGVTYEQYF. Here the CDR3 DNA reads TGTGCCAGCAGCCTCAGACATGGGGTGACCTACGAGCAGTACTTC.

V and J are TRBV19 and TRBJ1-5; no reliable D call. Trimming stripped 3 bases from V and 4 bases from J, with 10 bases between. The V gene's germline CDR1 is LNHDA and CDR2 SQIVND (reference sequence). The CDR3 is made up of 14 amino acids. Here the CDR3 DNA reads TGTGCCAGTAGTATGCGACAAAATAATCAGCCCCAGCATTTT. Encoded protein: CASSMRQNNQPQHF.